What follows are 27 T cell receptor beta chains derived from one specimen sequenced in a study of T-cell memory formation after mild COVID-19. TCRdb analysed the 5' RACE reads with MiXCR anew, one entry per CDR3 protein. The data contain under 400,000 distinct CDR3 sequences, roughly 21% of them seen just once; the ten biggest clones take up around 12%. Sequenced input: PBMCs or a T cell subset sorted from them (not recorded which). The receptor source for this set is an adult woman who had mild COVID-19 (a few samples of this study predate the infection). Cell type and time point are not known.

At least ten counts were recorded for this clonotype. This rearrangement joins TRBV27 to TRBJ2-1; 10 bases agree with TRBD2. This CDR3 region has 17 residues. The V gene end was trimmed by 5 bases and the J gene end by 4 bases; junction bases not matched to a gene: 11. From germline, CDR1 is MNHEY and CDR2 SMNVEV (reference sequence). As DNA, the CDR3 is TGTGCCAGCAGTCCGCCGCTAGCGGGGGTGTATTACAATGAGCAGTTCTTC. It translates to CASSPPLAGVYYNEQFF.

The rearrangement joins TRBV19 to TRBJ2-4; tentative D call: TRBD1 (5 bases). This CDR3 is built from 12 residues. Germline assignment: CDR1 LNHDA and CDR2 SQIVND (reference sequence). Trimming shortened V by 5 bases and J by 8 bases, and 10 bases separated the two germline ends. The CDR3 sequence: CASSQLGDIQYF. Here the CDR3 DNA reads TGTGCCAGTAGTCAGTTAGGGGACATTCAGTACTTC. Combining the CDR3 with reference TRBV19 and TRBJ2-4 gives the whole variable domain DGGITQSPKYLFRKEGQNVTLSCEQNLNHDAMYWYRQDPGQGLRLIYYSQIVNDFQKGDIAEGYSVSREKKESFPLTVTSAQKNPTAFYLCASSQLGDIQYFGAGTRLSVL.

This clonotype came up a few times. The rearrangement uses TRBV5-1 and TRBJ2-1, with D hard to call. The length of the CDR3 is 14 residues. The V and J ends lost 0 bases and 8 bases respectively, with 12 bases between them. Looked up from germline, CDR1 is SGHRS and CDR2 is YFSETQ. Here the CDR3 reads CASSLGSGTDEQFF. In DNA form, the CDR3 reads TGCGCCAGCAGCTTGGGCTCAGGAACTGATGAGCAGTTCTTC.

The V gene is TRBV7-2, the J gene TRBJ2-7; D gene unclear. The CDR3 length is 13 residues. Per germline, CDR1 SGHTA and CDR2 FQGNSA. V shed 2 bases and J shed 6 bases, with 11 bases lying between them. The CDR3 region has the DNA TGTGCCAGCAGCTTAAGGCAAGCCCGCGAGCAGTACTTC. It yields the protein CASSLRQAREQYF.

There are many counts of this clonotype. The chain combines TRBV7-2 with TRBJ2-1, with 15 bases identical to TRBD2. The germline CDR1 and CDR2 sequences are SGHTA and FQGNSA. J lost 12 bases, V lost 1 base, and 4 bases had no gene match. The CDR3 sequence is 15 residues long. CDR3 in DNA: TGTGCCAGCAGCTTAGGGACGGGACTAGCGGGGGGGCAGTTCTTC. Protein product: CASSLGTGLAGGQFF.

V usage is TRBV29-1 and J usage is TRBJ1-1; D not certain. The germline V gene has CDR1 SQVTM and CDR2 ANQGSEA. The CDR3 is 11 residues long. The germline V and J ends were trimmed by 6 bases and 1 base, with 6 bases remaining between them. The chain's CDR3 is CSVEWNTEAFF. The CDR3 region has the DNA TGCAGCGTGGAATGGAACACTGAAGCTTTCTTT.

This clonotype was found a few times. The chain uses TRBV25-1 and TRBJ2-7; TRBD1 agrees at 12 bases. V gave up 8 bases and J gave up 3 bases; unmatched junction bases: 2. Germline lookup yields CDR1 MGHDK and CDR2 SYGVNS. This CDR3 has 13 residues. As DNA, the CDR3 is TGTGCCAGCGGGACAGGGGGCTTCTACGAGCAGTACTTC. Its translation: CASGTGGFYEQYF.

This rearrangement joins TRBV20-1 to TRBJ2-3, with 11 bases lining up with TRBD2. The CDR3 contains 19 residues. V dropped 0 bases and J dropped 8; count of bases not matched to a gene: 19. From germline, CDR1 is DFQATT and CDR2 SNEGSKA (reference sequence). CDR3 amino acids: CSARDRVAGGPGSGGTQYF. As DNA, the CDR3 is TGCAGTGCTAGAGATCGGGTAGCGGGAGGGCCGGGCTCGGGGGGTACGCAGTATTTT.

This clonotype occurred many times. At one of its ends the junction is not consistent with the germline gene, which may arise from a read error. This rearrangement joins TRBV3-1 to TRBJ2-1; D possibly corresponds to TRBD2 (6 bases). CDR1 LGHDT and CDR2 YNNKEL come from the germline V gene (reference sequence). This CDR3 comprises 13 residues. The CDR3 coding sequence is TGTGCCAGCAGCCAACCAAACCCGGCGGGACTGTACTTC. Protein sequence: CASSQPNPAGLYF.

The genes are TRBV18 and TRBJ2-7, with TRBD1 matching 7 bases. CDR1 KGHSH and CDR2 LQKENI come from the germline V gene. The ends lost 3 bases at V and 4 bases at J; junction bases unmatched: 9. The CDR3 extends over 15 amino acids. This CDR3 reads CASSPITGQKYEQYF. The DNA of the CDR3 is TGTGCCAGCTCACCCATAACGGGACAGAAATACGAGCAGTACTTC.

This rearrangement joins TRBV2 to TRBJ2-7; 7 bases are shared with TRBD1. Trimming cost V 4 bases and J 4 bases; bases outside gene matches: 7. CDR1 is SNHLY, CDR2 FYNNEI, per germline. The CDR3 runs to 14 residues. The CDR3 is CASSVQGVPYEQYF. In nucleotides, the CDR3 is TGTGCCAGCAGTGTGCAGGGGGTTCCTTACGAGCAGTACTTC.

The chain uses TRBV5-1 and TRBJ1-3, with a tentative D call TRBD1 (5 bases). V lost 4 bases, J lost 0 bases, and 11 bases lay in between. Germline loops: CDR1 SGHRS, CDR2 YFSETQ. The length of the CDR3 is 15 residues. The CDR3 sequence is CASSPDGTSGNTIYF. The CDR3 nucleotides read TGCGCCAGCAGCCCGGACGGGACCTCTGGAAACACCATATATTTT. The full variable domain, its missing parts supplied by reference TRBV5-1 and TRBJ1-3, is KAGVTQTPRYLIKTRGQQVTLSCSPISGHRSVSWYQQTPGQGLQFLFEYFSETQRNKGNFPGRFSGRQFSNSRSEMNVSTLELGDSALYLCASSPDGTSGNTIYFGEGSWLTVV.

This clonotype appeared a few times. V and J are TRBV12-3 or TRBV12-4 and TRBJ2-7; D is undetermined. This CDR3 is built from 14 residues. Trimming removed 6 bases at V and 3 bases at J, with 15 bases between. CDR3 sequence reads: CASSTDPLYYEQYF. Here the CDR3 DNA reads TGTGCCAGCAGCACGGACCCGCTGTACTACGAGCAGTACTTC.

This sequence joins TRBV6-5 and TRBJ2-3; D perhaps matches TRBD2 (5 bases). Germline values: CDR1 MNHEY, CDR2 SVGAGI. Trimming shortened V by 0 bases and J by 5 bases, and 12 bases separated the two germline ends. The CDR3 has 15 residues. The CDR3 nucleotides read TGTGCCAGCAGTTACTCGAAGGGAGTCGAAGATACGCAGTATTTT. Translation gives CASSYSKGVEDTQYF.

V usage is TRBV10-3 and J usage is TRBJ1-4; the D is unclear. Germline assignment: CDR1 ENHRY and CDR2 SYGVKD. The CDR3 consists of 13 residues. Trimming removed 0 bases at V and 9 bases at J, with 8 bases between. The CDR3 region has the DNA TGTGCCATCAGTGAGTCTCGTGGGCAAAAACTGTTTTTT. The encoded protein is CAISESRGQKLFF.

This clonotype was counted between two and nine times. The V call is TRBV7-9, the J call TRBJ1-1; 9 positions agree with TRBD1. Germline V gives CDR1 SEHNR, CDR2 FQNEAQ (reference sequence). The length of the CDR3 is 14 residues. V lost 6 bases, J lost 1 base, and 3 bases stayed unmatched. CDR3 bases: TGTGCCAGCAGAGTGGGACAGGGGAACACTGAAGCTTTCTTT. Encoded protein: CASRVGQGNTEAFF. The whole variable domain, filled in from reference TRBV7-9 and TRBJ1-1, reads DTGVSQNPRHKITKRGQNVTFRCDPISEHNRLYWYRQTLGQGPEFLTYFQNEAQLEKSRLLSDRFSAERPKGSFSTLEIQRTEQGDSAMYLCASRVGQGNTEAFFGQGTRLTVV.

This chain links TRBV6-5 with TRBJ1-5; perhaps TRBD1 as D (6 bases). V was clipped by 7 bases and J by 4 bases, with 11 bases between them. Per germline, CDR1 MNHEY and CDR2 SVGAGI. The CDR3 extends over 13 amino acids. CDR3 sequence reads: CASKGTLNQPQHF. CDR3 coding DNA: TGTGCCAGCAAAGGGACATTGAATCAGCCCCAGCATTTT.

This clonotype was observed once. The chain links TRBV7-2 to TRBJ2-5, with 10 nucleotides matching TRBD2. V trimming: 4 bases; J trimming: 4 bases; junction bases outside the gene matches: 3. The germline CDR1 and CDR2 sequences are SGHTA and FQGNSA. This CDR3 is 14 amino acids long. This CDR3 reads CASSSGLALETQYF. The CDR3 nucleotides are TGTGCCAGCAGCTCGGGACTAGCGTTAGAGACCCAGTACTTC.

This clonotype was recorded a few times. This chain joins TRBV30 and TRBJ2-5; TRBD2 matches 7 bases. V lost 4 bases to trimming and J lost 5 bases; unmatched junction nucleotides: 10. Germline CDR1 GTSNPN, CDR2 SVGIG (reference sequence). CDR3 length: 14 residues. The CDR3, as DNA: TGTGCCTGGACCCTTAGCGGGCTGGGGGAGACCCAGTACTTC. Protein sequence: CAWTLSGLGETQYF.

This clonotype was observed a few times. The chain uses TRBV6-5 and TRBJ2-5; 10 nucleotides line up with TRBD1. Trimming cost V 0 bases and J 5 bases; bases outside gene matches: 6. The CDR3 sequence is 16 residues long. Germline values: CDR1 MNHEY, CDR2 SVGAGI. The CDR3 is CASSYSTGQGGETQYF. As DNA, the CDR3 is TGTGCCAGCAGTTACTCAACTGGACAGGGGGGGGAGACCCAGTACTTC.

This chain links TRBV5-1 with TRBJ2-2, with 7 nucleotides matching TRBD2. Trimming at V came to 0 bases and at J to 6 bases, leaving 2 bases not matched to a gene. This CDR3 has 14 amino acids. CDR1 SGHRS and CDR2 YFSETQ come from the germline V gene. The CDR3 DNA sequence: TGCGCCAGCAGCTTGGGTCTAGCGGCCGGGGAGCTGTTTTTT. Translating it yields CASSLGLAAGELFF.

A few counts support this clonotype. This sequence joins TRBV9 and TRBJ2-1, with D unresolved. Germline loops: CDR1 SGDLS, CDR2 YYNGEE. CDR3 length equals 13 residues. V was trimmed by 0 bases and J by 9 bases, leaving 10 bases between them. The CDR3 protein is CASSVEGVGEQFF. CDR3 nucleotide sequence: TGTGCCAGCAGCGTAGAAGGTGTGGGTGAGCAGTTCTTC.

This clonotype was recorded at least ten times. The chain combines TRBV20-1 with TRBJ2-1, with 9 nucleotides matching TRBD2. Unmatched junction bases numbered 7, after V lost 7 bases and J lost 6 bases. This CDR3 has 13 amino acids. Germline-derived CDR1 and CDR2 are DFQATT and SNEGSKA (reference sequence). Here the CDR3 reads CSGSSGETNEQFF. CDR3 in DNA: TGCAGTGGGTCTAGCGGGGAAACCAATGAGCAGTTCTTC.

This rearrangement joins TRBV29-1 to TRBJ1-1; 7 bases fit TRBD1. Germline CDR1 reads SQVTM; CDR2 reads ANQGSEA. V trimming: 8 bases; J trimming: 4 bases; junction bases outside the gene matches: 13. This CDR3 contains 14 residues. CDR3 DNA sequence: TGCAGCTCGATGGAAGGGGGCGGGAGCACTGAAGCTTTCTTT. The encoded protein is CSSMEGGGSTEAFF.

This clonotype appeared a few times. This chain uses TRBV5-1 with TRBJ1-2, with a possible D match to TRBD1 (5 bases). Germline CDR1 reads SGHRS; CDR2 reads YFSETQ. The CDR3 is 13 amino acids. The V gene lost 4 bases and the J gene lost 8 bases, with 15 bases spanning the gap. The CDR3 sequence: CASSPRGDRGYTF. In DNA, the CDR3 is TGCGCCAGCAGCCCCAGAGGGGATCGCGGCTACACCTTC.

This clonotype was observed a few times. The chain uses TRBV6-5 and TRBJ2-1, with 9 bases lining up with TRBD2. In germline, CDR1 is MNHEY, CDR2 SVGAGI. This CDR3 spans 13 amino acids. V trimming: 4 bases; J trimming: 9 bases; junction bases outside the gene matches: 4. As DNA, the CDR3 is TGTGCCAGCAGTTGGCGGGGGGGCGGTGAGCAGTTCTTC. This sequence encodes CASSWRGGGEQFF.

This clonotype was observed a handful of times. The chain combines TRBV15 with TRBJ2-7; 7 positions match TRBD1. V trimming: 0 bases; J trimming: 5 bases; junction bases outside the gene matches: 7. The germline V gene encodes CDR1 LNHNV and CDR2 YYDKDF (reference sequence). CDR3 length equals 15 residues. DNA for the CDR3: TGTGCCACCAGCAGAGATAAGACAGGGAGTGACGAGCAGTACTTC. Amino acid sequence: CATSRDKTGSDEQYF. The full variable domain, rest sourced from reference TRBV15 and TRBJ2-7, is DAMVIQNPRYQVTQFGKPVTLSCSQTLNHNVMYWYQQKSSQAPKLLFHYYDKDFNNEADTPDNFQSRRPNTSFCFLDIRSPGLGDTAMYLCATSRDKTGSDEQYFGPGTRLTVT.